These 27 T cell receptor beta chains share one sample of origin, sequenced in a study of blood T cell repertoires in COVID-19. Here immunoSEQ multiplex PCR was the method, and the copy in TCRdb shows in-frame clones only, minus some. The sample carries some 340,000 clones, approximately 81% recorded once. The material sequenced was peripheral blood. These receptors originate from a young woman with acute or convalescent COVID-19.

The chain recombines TRBV9 with TRBJ1-2; D unresolved. Per the germline V gene, CDR1 is SGDLS and CDR2 is YYNGEE. The CDR3 runs to 14 residues. Trimming removed 3 bases from V and 3 bases from J, with 12 bases in between. Written as DNA, the CDR3 is TGTGCCAGCAGCGCCGGTGTAAGTGACTATGGCTACACCTTC. Translating gives CASSAGVSDYGYTF.

The rearrangement links TRBV5-1 to TRBJ2-3, with D possibly TRBD2 on 6 matching bases. Trimming took 4 bases from V and 5 from J, leaving 14 bases between them. The length of the CDR3 is 14 residues. Germline lookup yields CDR1 SGHRS and CDR2 YFSETQ. CDR3 amino acids: CASSIEGGKDTQYF. Written as DNA, the CDR3 is TGCGCCAGCAGCATTGAGGGAGGTAAAGATACGCAGTATTTT. The variable domain in full, completed from reference TRBV5-1 and TRBJ2-3, reads KAGVTQTPRYLIKTRGQQVTLSCSPISGHRSVSWYQQTPGQGLQFLFEYFSETQRNKGNFPGRFSGRQFSNSRSEMNVSTLELGDSALYLCASSIEGGKDTQYFGPGTRLTVL.

In its sample, this clone was seen once. J is TRBJ1-1 and V is TRBV7-3, with 7 bases that match TRBD1. The CDR3 extends over 14 amino acids. The germline gives CDR1 SGHTA, CDR2 FQGTGA. V trimming: 5 bases; J trimming: 4 bases; junction bases outside the gene matches: 7. In DNA form, the CDR3 reads TGTGCCAGCAGCCAAAGACAGGGCGGCACTGAAGCTTTCTTT. This encodes CASSQRQGGTEAFF.

V and J are TRBV27 and TRBJ2-5; 11 bases line up with TRBD1. This CDR3 comprises 16 residues. The germline gives CDR1 MNHEY, CDR2 SMNVEV (reference sequence). The trim removed 0 bases at V and 5 bases at J, leaving 5 bases unmatched. CDR3 loop: CASSLSPDRGLETQYF. The CDR3 region has the DNA TGTGCCAGCAGTTTATCCCCGGACAGGGGGCTTGAGACCCAGTACTTC.

V usage is TRBV5-1 and J usage is TRBJ1-1, with 8 positions matching TRBD1. The V and J ends lost 1 base and 3 bases, in that order; junction bases with no gene match: 5. Germline V gene sequence: CDR1 SGHRS, CDR2 YFSETQ. The CDR3 length is 15 residues. The CDR3 nucleotides are TGCGCCAGCAGCTTGAACGCAGGGGGCTACACTGAAGCTTTCTTT. This codes for CASSLNAGGYTEAFF. Complete variable domain (other parts from reference TRBV5-1 and TRBJ1-1): KAGVTQTPRYLIKTRGQQVTLSCSPISGHRSVSWYQQTPGQGLQFLFEYFSETQRNKGNFPGRFSGRQFSNSRSEMNVSTLELGDSALYLCASSLNAGGYTEAFFGQGTRLTVV.

This rearrangement joins TRBV7-2 to TRBJ2-4; D gene ambiguous. V was cut by 1 base and J by 1 base, with 14 bases left in between. This CDR3 has 17 residues. From germline, CDR1 is SGHTA and CDR2 FQGNSA. In DNA form, the CDR3 reads TGTGCCAGCAGCTTAGGGCCGTTCGCAGCGGCCAAAAACATTCAGTACTTC. This translates into CASSLGPFAAAKNIQYF. Drawing the rest from reference TRBV7-2 and TRBJ2-4, the complete variable domain is GAGVSQSPSNKVTEKGKDVELRCDPISGHTALYWYRQSLGQGLEFLIYFQGNSAPDKSGLPSDRFSAERTGGSVSTLTIQRTQQEDSAVYLCASSLGPFAAAKNIQYFGAGTRLSVL.

This rearrangement joins TRBV4-2 to TRBJ2-2; possible D gene TRBD2, 5 bases. The length of the CDR3 is 14 residues. Per germline, CDR1 LGHNA and CDR2 YNFKEQ. The V end was cut by 1 base, the J end by 8 bases, with 11 bases between. CDR3 residues: CASSQVGESGELFF. DNA of the CDR3: TGTGCCAGCAGCCAAGTTGGGGAGTCGGGGGAGCTGTTTTTT.

This clone has more than one count but fewer than ten. The rearrangement links TRBV18 to TRBJ1-1; tentative D call: TRBD1 (5 bases). CDR3 size: 14 residues. Trimming took 5 bases from V and 7 from J, leaving 17 bases between them. Germline V CDR1 and CDR2: KGHSH, LQKENI. CDR3 bases: TGTGCCAGCTCATCGCCTTTGGACAAGTATGAAGCTTTCTTT. Translated: CASSSPLDKYEAFF.

J is TRBJ2-5 and V is TRBV2, with 8 nucleotides matching TRBD1. V shed 3 bases and J 3 bases; nucleotides not matched to a gene: 6. The germline CDR1 and CDR2 sequences are SNHLY and FYNNEI. The CDR3 runs 15 residues. CDR3 DNA: TGTGCCAGCAGTGACATGGGACAGGCGGAAGAGACCCAGTACTTC. Its translation: CASSDMGQAEETQYF.

The V gene is TRBV28, the J gene TRBJ2-6; weak D call: TRBD1 (5 bases). This CDR3 region has 15 residues. Germline CDR1 MDHEN, CDR2 SYDVKM. The ends were cut back, 4 bases at V and 2 bases at J, with 9 bases in the middle. CDR3 sequence: CASSSQGPGANVLTF. CDR3 nucleotide sequence: TGTGCCAGCAGTTCTCAGGGCCCTGGGGCCAACGTCCTGACTTTC.

This chain uses TRBV11-1 with TRBJ1-2, with 12 bases that match TRBD1. V lost 5 bases to trimming and J lost 3 bases; unmatched junction nucleotides: 7. The CDR3 length is 16 residues. Germline CDR1 is SGHAT and CDR2 is FQDESV (reference sequence). This CDR3 reads CASSTRDRGRDYGYTF. The CDR3 DNA sequence: TGTGCCAGCAGCACGAGGGACAGGGGGCGCGACTATGGCTACACCTTC.

J is TRBJ2-7 and V is TRBV2; D gene ambiguous. Trimming left V 2 bases short and J 3 bases short, with 5 bases between. The CDR3 contains 12 residues. CDR1 is SNHLY and CDR2 is FYNNEI in the germline V gene. The CDR3 sequence: CASSEQFYEQYF. In DNA form, the CDR3 reads TGTGCCAGCAGTGAACAATTCTACGAGCAGTACTTC.

The rearrangement joins TRBV5-1 to TRBJ2-3, with a tentative D call TRBD1 (5 bases). The germline gives CDR1 SGHRS, CDR2 YFSETQ. The CDR3 length is 12 residues. Trimming left V 0 bases short and J 6 bases short, with 5 bases between. The CDR3 nucleotides are TGCGCCAGCAGCTTGGAGGGGGATACGCAGTATTTT. Amino acid sequence: CASSLEGDTQYF.

V and J are TRBV27 and TRBJ1-3; possibly TRBD1 for D (6 bases). The CDR3 contains 15 residues. Looked up from germline, CDR1 is MNHEY and CDR2 is SMNVEV (reference sequence). V dropped 6 bases and J dropped 0 bases, with 12 bases sitting between them. CDR3 in amino acids: CASRSGANSGNTIYF. CDR3 DNA: TGTGCCAGCAGATCAGGGGCCAACTCTGGAAACACCATATATTTT.

In this sample, this clone turned up once. J is TRBJ1-1 and V is TRBV7-2; TRBD1 agrees at 7 bases. The V and J ends lost 5 bases and 2 bases, in that order; junction bases with no gene match: 5. The CDR3 extends over 14 amino acids. Germline assignment: CDR1 SGHTA and CDR2 FQGNSA. In DNA form, the CDR3 reads TGTGCCAGCAGCATCGGACAGGCAAACACTGAAGCTTTCTTT. Its protein product is CASSIGQANTEAFF.

The rearrangement links TRBV2 to TRBJ1-5; 8 bases are shared with TRBD1. The germline CDR1 and CDR2 sequences are SNHLY and FYNNEI. V dropped 5 bases and J dropped 2; count of bases not matched to a gene: 5. This CDR3 is built from 15 residues. CDR3 amino acids: CASSQTGVGNQPQHF. The CDR3 DNA follows: TGTGCCAGCAGTCAGACAGGGGTGGGCAATCAGCCCCAGCATTTT.

The CDR3 nucleotides are TGTGCCAGCAGCTCGGCCGACAGGGGACACTATGGCTACACCTTC. This translates into CASSSADRGHYGYTF. The chain links TRBV3-1 (or the pseudogene TRBV3-2) to TRBJ1-2; 8 bases fit TRBD1. The CDR3 runs 15 residues. CDR1 LGHDT and CDR2 YNNKEL come from the germline V gene (reference sequence). Germline trimming cut 5 bases from V and 3 bases from J; bases unmatched to any gene: 8.

The CDR3 DNA sequence: TGTGCCAGCAGTGTCAGGGAGGGAGACCAAGAGACCCAGTACTTC. It specifies CASSVREGDQETQYF. The chain couples TRBV6-4 to TRBJ2-5, with 7 positions matching TRBD2. The V and J ends lost 4 bases and 0 bases, in that order; junction bases with no gene match: 5. This CDR3 is 15 amino acids long. Germline V CDR1 and CDR2: MRHNA, SNTAGT.

CDR3 amino acids: CASRTAGSSVEPQHF. CDR3 sequence (DNA): TGTGCCAGTAGGACCGCGGGTAGTTCCGTGGAGCCCCAGCATTTT. The gene calls are TRBV19 and TRBJ1-5; D call uncertain. CDR3 length: 15 amino acids. Germline lookup yields CDR1 LNHDA and CDR2 SQIVND (reference sequence). Trimming took 6 bases from V and 8 from J, leaving 20 bases between them.

The gene calls are TRBV2 and TRBJ1-1, with D possibly being TRBD1 (6 bases). The CDR3 has 12 amino acids. V was clipped by 6 bases and J by 10 bases, with 15 bases between them. In germline, CDR1 is SNHLY, CDR2 FYNNEI. The CDR3 nucleotides are TGTGCCAGCAGGCGACAGGAGGAAGGAGCTTTCTTT. Its protein product is CASRRQEEGAFF.

V usage is TRBV19 and J usage is TRBJ2-2; a possible D gene is TRBD2 (5 bases). The germline V gene encodes CDR1 LNHDA and CDR2 SQIVND (reference sequence). The CDR3 has 11 amino acids. V dropped 8 bases and J dropped 9 bases, with 10 bases sitting between them. In DNA, the CDR3 is TGTGCCAGTTGTAGAGGGTGGGAGCTGTTTTTT. Amino acids: CASCRGWELFF.

The chain couples TRBV5-4 to TRBJ1-3; D is perhaps TRBD1 (5 bases). Between the trimmed V and J ends, which lost 3 bases and 7 bases, there was a span of 14 bases. Germline CDR1 is SGHNT and CDR2 is YYREEE (reference sequence). The CDR3 is made up of 14 amino acids. The CDR3 reads CASSSGGKGNTIYF. The CDR3 nucleotides read TGTGCCAGCAGCTCGGGGGGGAAGGGCAACACCATATATTTT.

The chain carries TRBV7-3 and TRBJ2-3; the D gene is possibly TRBD1 (6 bases). V was shortened by 2 bases and J by 0 bases, with 9 bases between the two germline ends. CDR3 size: 15 residues. CDR1 is SGHTA, CDR2 FQGTGA, per germline. CDR3 sequence: CASSLLGASTDTQYF. In nucleotides, the CDR3 is TGTGCCAGCAGCTTACTGGGGGCCAGCACAGATACGCAGTATTTT. Variable domain in full (rest from reference TRBV7-3 and TRBJ2-3): GAGVSQTPSNKVTEKGKYVELRCDPISGHTALYWYRQSLGQGPEFLIYFQGTGAADDSGLPNDRFFAVRPEGSVSTLKIQRTERGDSAVYLCASSLLGASTDTQYFGPGTRLTVL.

The table lists this clone with a count of one. The chain employs TRBV18 and TRBJ2-5; D gene uncertain. V gave up 4 bases and J gave up 1 base, with 10 bases separating them. Per germline, CDR1 KGHSH and CDR2 LQKENI. The CDR3 runs to 14 residues. The CDR3 loop reads CASSQQHSQETQYF. The DNA for the CDR3 is TGTGCCAGCTCACAACAGCACAGCCAAGAGACCCAGTACTTC. Variable domain in full (rest from reference TRBV18 and TRBJ2-5): NAGVMQNPRHLVRRRGQEARLRCSPMKGHSHVYWYRQLPEEGLKFMVYLQKENIIDESGMPKERFSAEFPKEGPSILRIQQVVRGDSAAYFCASSQQHSQETQYFGPGTRLLVL.

This chain uses TRBV19 with TRBJ1-4; tentatively, D is TRBD1 (5 bases). CDR1 is LNHDA and CDR2 is SQIVND in the germline V gene (reference sequence). This CDR3 has 15 residues. Trimming took off 7 bases at V and 8 bases at J, with 20 bases between the two ends. The CDR3: CASTSGRARREKLFF. For the CDR3, the DNA is TGTGCCAGTACCTCAGGGAGGGCCCGGAGGGAAAAACTGTTTTTT.

The chain uses TRBV6-5 and TRBJ1-2; 8 nucleotides match TRBD1. Germline V gene lookup returns CDR1 MNHEY and CDR2 SVGAGI. The CDR3 has 15 amino acids. V gave up 6 bases and J gave up 4 bases; unmatched junction bases: 10. This CDR3 reads CASRLGTGGSYGYTF. The CDR3 coding sequence is TGTGCCAGCAGATTGGGAACAGGGGGTAGCTATGGCTACACCTTC.

The V call is TRBV6-6, the J call TRBJ2-2, with D maybe TRBD1 (5 bases). Trimming cost V 2 bases and J 3 bases, with 13 bases left between them. Germline loops: CDR1 MNHNY, CDR2 SVGAGI (reference sequence). This CDR3 is 16 amino acids long. The CDR3 loop is CASSYRQGRHTGELFF. The CDR3 bases are TGTGCCAGCAGTTACCGCCAGGGAAGGCACACCGGGGAGCTGTTTTTT.